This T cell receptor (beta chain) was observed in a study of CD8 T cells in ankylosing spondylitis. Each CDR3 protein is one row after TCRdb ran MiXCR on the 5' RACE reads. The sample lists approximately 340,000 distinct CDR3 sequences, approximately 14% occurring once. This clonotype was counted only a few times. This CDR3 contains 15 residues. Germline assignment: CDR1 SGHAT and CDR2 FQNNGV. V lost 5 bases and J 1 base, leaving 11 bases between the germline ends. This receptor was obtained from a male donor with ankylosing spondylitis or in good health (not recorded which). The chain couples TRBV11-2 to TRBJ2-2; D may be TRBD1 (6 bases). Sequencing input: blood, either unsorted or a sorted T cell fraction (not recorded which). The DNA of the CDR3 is TGTGCCAGCAGCCGAGGGGGAATGAACACCGGGGAGCTGTTTTTT. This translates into CASSRGGMNTGELFF.